The clone carrying this TCR beta chain was seen more than once but under ten times. The antigen remains undetermined. MiXCR, applied by TCRdb to the reads, yields one record per CDR3 protein. The data show around 320,000 distinct CDR3 sequences, more than 8% seen once. This record comes from a study of T cell repertoires in cytomegalovirus infection. Across the whole study: It was the public TCR beta signatures that indicated both CMV infection and matching HLA type. Points from the study as a whole: Using cumulative public TCR beta family frequency, the authors identified those who carried CMV together with the relevant HLA. Predominance within the ex vivo response was attributable to HLA-C-restricted CMV-specific TCR beta clonotypes.

The sample taken for sequencing was PBMCs. The clonotype originates from a human donor in good health (CMV status not recorded). Some clones in this sample may be carry-over from other donors' samples.

The CDR3 DNA sequence: TGTGCCAGCTCACGGACAACCGCCTACGAGCAGTACTTC. This translates into CASSRTTAYEQYF. The rearrangement uses TRBV7-9 and TRBJ2-7, with D maybe TRBD1 (5 bases). Germline CDR1 is SEHNR and CDR2 is FQNEAQ (reference sequence). Trimming shortened V by 8 bases and J by 2 bases, and 13 bases separated the two germline ends. The length of the CDR3 is 13 residues.